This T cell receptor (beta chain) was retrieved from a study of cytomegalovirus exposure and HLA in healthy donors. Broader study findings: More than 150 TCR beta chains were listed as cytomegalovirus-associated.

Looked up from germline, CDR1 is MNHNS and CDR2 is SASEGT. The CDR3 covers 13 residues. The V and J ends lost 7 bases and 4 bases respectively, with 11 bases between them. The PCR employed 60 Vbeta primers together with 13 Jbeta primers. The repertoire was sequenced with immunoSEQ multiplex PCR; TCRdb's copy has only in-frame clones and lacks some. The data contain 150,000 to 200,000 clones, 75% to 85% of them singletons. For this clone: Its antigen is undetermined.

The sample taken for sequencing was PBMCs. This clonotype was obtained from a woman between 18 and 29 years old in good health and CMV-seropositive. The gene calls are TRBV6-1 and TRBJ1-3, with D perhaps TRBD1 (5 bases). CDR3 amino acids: CASNLGVGNTIYF. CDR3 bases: TGTGCCAGCAATTTAGGGGTCGGAAACACCATATATTTT.